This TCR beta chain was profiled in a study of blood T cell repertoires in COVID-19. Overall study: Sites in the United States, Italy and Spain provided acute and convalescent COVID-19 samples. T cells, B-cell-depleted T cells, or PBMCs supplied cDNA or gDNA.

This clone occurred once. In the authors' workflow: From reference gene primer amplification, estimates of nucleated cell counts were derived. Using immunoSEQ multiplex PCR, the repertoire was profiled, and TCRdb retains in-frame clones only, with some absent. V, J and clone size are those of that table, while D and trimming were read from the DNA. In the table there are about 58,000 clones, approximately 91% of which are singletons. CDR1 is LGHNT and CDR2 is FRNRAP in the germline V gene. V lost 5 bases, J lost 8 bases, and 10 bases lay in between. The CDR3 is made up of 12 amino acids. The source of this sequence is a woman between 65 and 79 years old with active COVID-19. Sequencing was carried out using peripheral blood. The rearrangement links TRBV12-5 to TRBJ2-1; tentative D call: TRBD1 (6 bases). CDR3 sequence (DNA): TGTGCTAGTGGTCTGACAGGCGATGAGCAGTTCTTC. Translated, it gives CASGLTGDEQFF.